The 25 T cell receptor beta chains below were found in one sample sequenced in a study of CD8 T cells in ankylosing spondylitis. TCRdb reanalysed the 5' RACE reads using MiXCR and keeps one entry per CDR3 protein. Of 250,000 or so distinct CDR3 sequences listed, approximately 20% were seen once; the top ten hold approximately 32%. Sequencing input: blood, either unsorted or a sorted T cell fraction (not recorded which). The receptor set was obtained from a male donor with ankylosing spondylitis or in good health (not recorded which).

Remarks on this clonotype: Compared with germline, one end of the junction differs, possibly owing to a read error. The chain couples TRBV29-1 to TRBJ2-5; 9 positions agree with TRBD1. This CDR3 comprises 15 residues. CDR1 and CDR2 from the germline V gene are SQVTM and ANQGSEA. CDR3 protein: CSVLDRGVTQGTQYF. For the CDR3, the DNA is TGCAGCGTCCTTGACAGGGGGGTAACGCAAGGGACCCAGTACTTC.

DNA of the CDR3: TGTGCCAGGGTGGGGACTATAAATAATGAGCAGTTCTTC. Translating it yields CARVGTINNEQFF. This chain uses TRBV19 with TRBJ2-1; the match to TRBD2 covers 7 bases. Germline loops: CDR1 LNHDA, CDR2 SQIVND (reference sequence). This CDR3 is 13 amino acids long. Trimming at V came to 9 bases and at J to 7 bases, leaving 9 bases not matched to a gene.

This clonotype was observed a handful of times. The CDR3 region is CASSLEQFYNEQFF. CDR3 nucleotides: TGCGCCAGCAGCTTGGAACAGTTCTACAATGAGCAGTTCTTC. V and J are TRBV5-1 and TRBJ2-1; D uncertain. Germline loops: CDR1 SGHRS, CDR2 YFSETQ. The length of the CDR3 is 14 residues. With 0 bases removed from V and 3 bases from J, the gap between germline ends came to 7 bases.

This clonotype was found a few times. The chain employs TRBV4-3 and TRBJ2-2; maybe TRBD2 (5 bases). The V end lost 4 bases, the J end lost 6 bases, and 12 bases lay between the germline ends. CDR3 length: 14 residues. In germline, CDR1 is LGHNA, CDR2 YSLEER. The DNA of the CDR3 is TGCGCCAGCAGCCCATTCGACGGGGCCGGGGAGCTGTTTTTT. This encodes CASSPFDGAGELFF.

This chain links TRBV20-1 with TRBJ2-1; 14 positions match TRBD2. The CDR3 spans 15 residues. CDR1 and CDR2 (germline): DFQATT, SNEGSKA (reference sequence). V lost 0 bases to trimming and J lost 13 bases; unmatched junction nucleotides: 8. Written as DNA, the CDR3 is TGCAGTGCTAGAGATCAGGGACTAGCGGGAGAACCTCAGTTCTTC. This gives the protein CSARDQGLAGEPQFF.

In this sample, this clonotype turned up a few times. The chain couples TRBV7-9 to TRBJ2-3; possible D gene TRBD2, 6 bases. The CDR3 runs to 15 residues. Germline lookup yields CDR1 SEHNR and CDR2 FQNEAQ (reference sequence). The V end lost 7 bases, the J end lost 0 bases, and 14 bases lay between the germline ends. CDR3 coding DNA: TGTGCCAGCACCAAAGGGGAGGTGAGCACAGATACGCAGTATTTT. This translates into CASTKGEVSTDTQYF.

The genes are TRBV6-1 and TRBJ2-1; D is ambiguous. V lost 1 base and J 4 bases, leaving 11 bases between the germline ends. CDR3 length: 15 amino acids. Germline assignment: CDR1 MNHNS and CDR2 SASEGT. For the CDR3, the DNA is TGTGCCAGCAGTGAAGGTGTAGAATCTTACAATGAGCAGTTCTTC. Translating it yields CASSEGVESYNEQFF.

This clonotype has only a few counts. J is TRBJ2-7 and V is TRBV11-2; 8 nucleotides line up with TRBD1. Trimming took 4 bases from V and 3 from J; bases not matched to a gene: 8. CDR3 length: 15 amino acids. Germline CDR1 and CDR2: SGHAT and FQNNGV. This chain's CDR3 is CASSSGQGRYYEQYF. CDR3 nucleotide sequence: TGTGCCAGCAGCTCAGGACAGGGCAGATACTACGAGCAGTACTTC.

This clonotype was found a few times. This rearrangement joins TRBV6-2 or TRBV6-3 to TRBJ2-7, with 9 nucleotides matching TRBD1. This CDR3 region has 15 residues. Germline V gives CDR1 MNHEY, CDR2 SVGEGT. The junction had 4 bases not matched to a gene; V was cut back by 2 bases and J by 2 bases. The CDR3 sequence is CASSYGTGWTYEQYF. In nucleotides, the CDR3 is TGTGCCAGCAGTTACGGGACAGGGTGGACCTACGAGCAGTACTTC.

V usage is TRBV4-3 and J usage is TRBJ2-2; D is ambiguous. CDR1 and CDR2 (germline): LGHNA, YSLEER. This CDR3 contains 14 residues. V lost 3 bases, J lost 2 bases, and 7 bases lay in between. CDR3 bases: TGCGCCAGCAGCCATGGAGAAAACACCGGGGAGCTGTTTTTT. Protein: CASSHGENTGELFF.

The chain links TRBV20-1 to TRBJ2-7; D gene uncertain. With 2 bases removed from V and 0 bases from J, the gap between germline ends came to 8 bases. There are 13 residues in the CDR3. Germline lookup yields CDR1 DFQATT and CDR2 SNEGSKA (reference sequence). Written as DNA, the CDR3 is TGCAGTGCTAGAACGAGACTCTCCTACGAGCAGTACTTC. This translates into CSARTRLSYEQYF.

This clonotype has only a few counts. This chain connects TRBV4-3 to TRBJ1-5; D may be TRBD1 (5 bases). V shed 0 bases and J shed 1 base, with 10 bases lying between them. The CDR3 consists of 16 residues. The germline gives CDR1 LGHNA, CDR2 YSLEER. This CDR3 reads CASSQDWGDSNQPQHF. CDR3 nucleotides: TGCGCCAGCAGCCAAGATTGGGGGGACAGCAATCAGCCCCAGCATTTT.

This clonotype was seen ten or more times. V is TRBV9 and J is TRBJ2-7, with unresolved D. Looked up from germline, CDR1 is SGDLS and CDR2 is YYNGEE. The V gene lost 1 base and the J gene lost 2 bases, with 10 bases spanning the gap. CDR3 length: 14 residues. CDR3 amino acids: CASSVFQVPYEQYF. CDR3 bases: TGTGCCAGCAGCGTATTCCAGGTACCCTACGAGCAGTACTTC. The full variable domain, in which reference TRBV9 and TRBJ2-7 provide the parts outside the CDR3, is DSGVTQTPKHLITATGQRVTLRCSPRSGDLSVYWYQQSLDQGLQFLIQYYNGEERAKGNILERFSAQQFPDLHSELNLSSLELGDSALYFCASSVFQVPYEQYFGPGTRLTVT.

This clonotype was counted many times. The CDR3 spells CASSQGAGELFF. The CDR3 region has the DNA TGTGCCAGCAGCCAAGGGGCCGGGGAGCTGTTTTTT. The chain links TRBV3-1 to TRBJ2-2; D unresolved. This CDR3 contains 12 residues. Germline CDR1 is LGHDT and CDR2 is YNNKEL (reference sequence). Trimming pared 1 base from V and 6 bases from J, leaving 3 bases between.

Many counts were recorded for this clonotype. J is TRBJ2-3 and V is TRBV29-1; 13 nucleotides align to TRBD2. Germline loops: CDR1 SQVTM, CDR2 ANQGSEA. This CDR3 region has 16 residues. The junction had 6 bases not matched to a gene; V was cut back by 6 bases and J by 0 bases. Written as DNA, the CDR3 is TGCAGCGTCGACGGACTAGCGGGAGAGAGCACAGATACGCAGTATTTT. It specifies CSVDGLAGESTDTQYF.

DNA of the CDR3: TGTGCCAGCAGCTTCATGGGAGCTAACACTGAAGCTTTCTTT. It codes for CASSFMGANTEAFF. V usage is TRBV11-1 and J usage is TRBJ1-1; no definite D call. The CDR3 has 14 amino acids. Trimming removed 3 bases at V and 2 bases at J, with 10 bases between. Germline-derived CDR1 and CDR2 are SGHAT and FQDESV (reference sequence).

This clonotype came up a few times. The chain employs TRBV24-1 and TRBJ2-5; tentatively, D is TRBD2 (6 bases). V lost 6 bases and J 3 bases, leaving 10 bases between the germline ends. This CDR3 region has 13 residues. Germline loops: CDR1 KGHDR, CDR2 SFDVKD. CDR3 residues: CATSRSGEETQYF. DNA for the CDR3: TGTGCCACCAGTCGTTCGGGGGAAGAGACCCAGTACTTC.

This clonotype was seen only a few times. The chain employs TRBV25-1 and TRBJ2-5, with D maybe TRBD2 (6 bases). Germline lookup yields CDR1 MGHDK and CDR2 SYGVNS. This CDR3 has 13 amino acids. Trimming cost V 6 bases and J 5 bases, with 13 bases left between them. The CDR3 sequence: CASSVAARETQYF. Written as DNA, the CDR3 is TGTGCCAGCAGCGTAGCGGCTCGCGAGACCCAGTACTTC.

This clonotype was detected a few times. The gene calls are TRBV5-6 and TRBJ2-1; unclear D gene. Germline CDR1 and CDR2: SGHDT and YYEEEE. The CDR3 is made up of 16 amino acids. The V end lost 0 bases, the J end lost 0 bases, and 10 bases lay between the germline ends. The CDR3 loop reads CASSLGCRSSYNEQFF. CDR3 coding DNA: TGTGCCAGCAGCTTGGGATGTCGGAGCTCCTACAATGAGCAGTTCTTC.

V usage is TRBV29-1 and J usage is TRBJ2-1; maybe TRBD1 (5 bases). The length of the CDR3 is 12 residues. V was pared by 3 bases and J by 4 bases, with 7 bases between. Germline CDR1 reads SQVTM; CDR2 reads ANQGSEA. The CDR3 loop reads CSVDDRYNEQFF. CDR3 sequence (DNA): TGCAGCGTTGACGACAGATACAATGAGCAGTTCTTC.

This clonotype was counted between two and nine times. The chain employs TRBV12-3 or TRBV12-4 and TRBJ2-5, with 12 bases lining up with TRBD2. This CDR3 has 15 amino acids. V gave up 6 bases and J gave up 3 bases; unmatched junction bases: 5. The CDR3 DNA follows: TGTGCCAGCAGCGATTGGACTAGCGGGAAAGAGACCCAGTACTTC. Protein: CASSDWTSGKETQYF.

At least ten counts were recorded for this clonotype. The chain has TRBV12-3 or TRBV12-4 and TRBJ2-1, with 10 bases fitting TRBD1. V was clipped by 3 bases and J by 4 bases; unmatched bases: 0. The CDR3 totals 14 residues. In nucleotides, the CDR3 is TGTGCCAGCAGTTTGGGACAGGGGTACAATGAGCAGTTCTTC. It codes for CASSLGQGYNEQFF.

In its sample, this clonotype was seen many times. This rearrangement joins TRBV29-1 to TRBJ2-1; no firm D call. The germline V and J ends were trimmed by 5 bases and 5 bases, with 7 bases remaining between them. CDR3 length equals 11 residues. Germline loops: CDR1 SQVTM, CDR2 ANQGSEA. Here the CDR3 reads CSVQRDNEQFF. In DNA form, the CDR3 reads TGCAGCGTTCAGAGAGACAATGAGCAGTTCTTC.

This clonotype appeared a few times. The V call is TRBV5-1, the J call TRBJ2-7, with D possibly matching TRBD1 (5 bases). The V end was cut by 2 bases, the J end by 3 bases, with 15 bases between. There are 15 residues in the CDR3. Per germline, CDR1 SGHRS and CDR2 YFSETQ. The CDR3 DNA sequence: TGCGCCAGCAGCTTTTACCCCGACAGCTACTACGAGCAGTACTTC. Translating gives CASSFYPDSYYEQYF.

The sample holds many counts of this clonotype. The chain has TRBV13 and TRBJ1-2; TRBD1 is a possible D gene (5 bases). This CDR3 comprises 12 residues. Between the trimmed V and J ends, which lost 1 base and 6 bases, there was a span of 6 bases. Germline V gene lookup returns CDR1 PRHDT and CDR2 FYEKMQ (reference sequence). CDR3 DNA: TGTGCCAGCAGCTTAGAAGGGGATGGCTACACCTTC. Its protein is CASSLEGDGYTF.